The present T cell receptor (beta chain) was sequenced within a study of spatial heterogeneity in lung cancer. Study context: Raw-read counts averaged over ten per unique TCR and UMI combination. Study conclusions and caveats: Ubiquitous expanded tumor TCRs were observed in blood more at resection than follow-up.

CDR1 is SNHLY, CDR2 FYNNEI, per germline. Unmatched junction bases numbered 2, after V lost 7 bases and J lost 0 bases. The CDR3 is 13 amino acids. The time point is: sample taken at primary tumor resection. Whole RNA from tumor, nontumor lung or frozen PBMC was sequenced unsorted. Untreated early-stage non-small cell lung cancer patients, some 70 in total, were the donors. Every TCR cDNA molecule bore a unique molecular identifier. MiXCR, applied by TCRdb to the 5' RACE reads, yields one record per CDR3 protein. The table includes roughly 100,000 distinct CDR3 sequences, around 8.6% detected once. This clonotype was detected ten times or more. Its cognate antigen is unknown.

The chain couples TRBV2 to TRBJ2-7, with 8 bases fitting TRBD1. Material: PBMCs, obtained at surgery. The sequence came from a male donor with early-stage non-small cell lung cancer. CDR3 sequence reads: CASTGQVSYEQYF. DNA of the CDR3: TGTGCCAGCACGGGACAGGTCTCCTACGAGCAGTACTTC.